This T cell receptor (beta chain) was captured in a study of shared clonotypes between healthy human individuals. Overall study context: Each donor contributed plates that comprised three CD4 naive, three CD4 memory, two CD8 naive and one CD8 memory.

A remark on this clone: Its antigen is unknown.

The table came from immunoSEQ multiplex PCR; TCRdb's copy has only in-frame clones and leaves some out. The sample includes 550,000 to 600,000 clones, about 98% seen only once; the top ten take 0.3%. The study's findings and limits: Larger richness was generally estimated for naive than memory subsets. The study found roughly 5% of naive CD4 clonotypes shared across a few donors.

CD45RO-negative, CCR7-selected cells formed the naive CD8 fraction, which excluded terminally differentiated effector memory CD45RA+ cells. The donors, all of them Caucasian adults, lived in Nashville, Tennessee. The CDR3 totals 15 residues. Germline assignment: CDR1 SGHDN and CDR2 FVKESK. V lost 3 bases and J lost 3, with 15 bases in between. The sequenced material came from naive CD8+ T cells sorted from blood. The rearrangement joins TRBV14 to TRBJ2-7; tentative D call: TRBD1 (6 bases). The receptor was isolated from a man aged 25 to 40 in good health. The DNA for the CDR3 is TGTGCCAGCAGCCACCAGGGGCCGAACGACTACGAGCAGTACTTC. Translation gives CASSHQGPNDYEQYF.